This TCR beta chain was sequenced for a study of T-cell memory formation after mild COVID-19. Background on the study: For the most part, TCR clusters were specific to one donor.

Study-level points and caveats: Contracting clones, day 15 to 85, had balanced CD4/CD8, and later expanders favored CD4+.

The CDR3 length is 19 residues. V gave up 0 bases and J gave up 0 bases; unmatched junction bases: 5. The germline V gene has CDR1 SGHVS and CDR2 FQNEAQ. Using constant-segment primers, 5'RACE produced TCR alpha and TCR beta cDNA libraries carrying sample barcodes and UMIs. MiXCR was run by TCRdb on the 5' RACE reads, yielding one entry per CDR3 protein. The sample consists of roughly 400,000 distinct CDR3 sequences, 20% to 30% of them appearing once. A note on this clonotype: Its antigen is still unknown.

This chain joins TRBV7-8 and TRBJ2-6; 10 bases match TRBD1. The clonotype was recovered from an adult woman who had mild COVID-19 (a few samples of this study predate the infection). Cell type and time point are not known. Material: PBMCs or a T cell subset sorted from them (not recorded which). The CDR3 DNA reads TGTGCCAGCAGCTTAGCCCGGGGACAGGGGACCTCTGGGGCCAACGTCCTGACTTTC. It encodes CASSLARGQGTSGANVLTF. Looking up the rest from reference TRBV7-8 and TRBJ2-6 gives the full variable domain: GAGVSQSPRYKVAKRGQDVALRCDPISGHVSLFWYQQALGQGPEFLTYFQNEAQLDKSGLPSDRFFAERPEGSVSTLKIQRTQQEDSAVYLCASSLARGQGTSGANVLTFGAGSRLTVL.